A single sample is the source of the 17 T cell receptor beta chains below, sequenced in a study of neurological immune-mediated disorders (dated by TCRdb to 2018 to 2020). Receptors were amplified or captured by 5' RACE. TCRdb records Illumina HiSeq 2500 as the sequencer. TCRdb's own reprocessing of the public reads used fastp at Q25 and MiXCR and kept productive beta chains. Rows matching on CDR3 protein sequence are summarized as one entry with the most common DNA and genes. This sample lists about 84,000 distinct CDR3 sequences; 9% to 12% were detected once. The ten largest account for about 1.7% of the sample. The sample was PBMCs. The receptor source for this set is a man aged 40-55 years in good health.

This clonotype was seen repeatedly, ten times or more. The chain combines TRBV7-2 with TRBJ1-5; 8 bases are a match to TRBD1. The V gene's germline CDR1 is SGHTA and CDR2 FQGNSA. The CDR3 extends over 15 amino acids. After removal of 5 bases from V and 0 bases from J, the junction contained 3 bases not matched to a gene. CDR3 residues: CASSRQGSSNQPQHF. In DNA form, the CDR3 reads TGTGCCAGCAGCCGACAGGGGTCTAGCAATCAGCCCCAGCATTTT. Drawing the rest from reference TRBV7-2 and TRBJ1-5, the complete variable domain is GAGVSQSPSNKVTEKGKDVELRCDPISGHTALYWYRQSLGQGLEFLIYFQGNSAPDKSGLPSDRFSAERTGGSVSTLTIQRTQQEDSAVYLCASSRQGSSNQPQHFGDGTRLSIL.

This clonotype was counted at least ten times. The rearrangement uses TRBV20-1 and TRBJ2-2; D perhaps matches TRBD2 (6 bases). Germline loops: CDR1 DFQATT, CDR2 SNEGSKA (reference sequence). The CDR3 runs 13 residues. V lost 3 bases to trimming and J lost 7 bases, with 12 bases between them. Written as DNA, the CDR3 is TGCAGTGCTAGGGGCGGGGCGGGCGGGGAGCTGTTTTTT. It codes for CSARGGAGGELFF.

There are many counts of this clonotype. This chain joins TRBV2 and TRBJ2-1; possibly TRBD1 for D (6 bases). With 5 bases removed from V and 10 bases from J, the gap between germline ends came to 15 bases. The CDR3 length is 13 residues. Per the germline V gene, CDR1 is SNHLY and CDR2 is FYNNEI. CDR3 coding DNA: TGTGCCAGCAGTACAACAGGGCACGGAGAGCAGTTCTTC. The encoded protein is CASSTTGHGEQFF.

In this sample, this clonotype turned up many times. The chain employs TRBV28 and TRBJ2-1; either TRBD1 or TRBD2 may fit D (5 bases each). In germline, CDR1 is MDHEN, CDR2 SYDVKM. This CDR3 has 16 amino acids. V was shortened by 5 bases and J by 8 bases, with 22 bases between the two germline ends. CDR3 coding DNA: TGTGCCAGCAGTGGAATGTACGGGGCCCTAAGGCATGAGCAGTTCTTC. Its translation is CASSGMYGALRHEQFF.

This clonotype has at least ten counts. J is TRBJ2-1 and V is TRBV5-6; D is perhaps TRBD2 (5 bases). From germline, CDR1 is SGHDT and CDR2 YYEEEE. Trimming left V 6 bases short and J 1 base short, with 5 bases between. This CDR3 is 12 amino acids long. CDR3: CASTGSYNEQFF. The DNA of the CDR3 is TGTGCCAGCACGGGGTCCTACAATGAGCAGTTCTTC.

This clonotype was detected many times. The rearrangement uses TRBV15 and TRBJ1-2; a weak D match, TRBD1 (5 bases). The CDR3 loop spans 13 amino acids. CDR1 and CDR2 (germline): LNHNV, YYDKDF (reference sequence). Trimming took 4 bases from V and 6 from J, leaving 12 bases between them. The CDR3 DNA reads as TGTGCCACCAGCATCAGTGGGGGGAATGGCTACACCTTC. This encodes CATSISGGNGYTF.

This clonotype was seen at least ten times. The chain joins TRBV12-3 or TRBV12-4 to TRBJ2-7; 15 nucleotides match TRBD2. This CDR3 contains 16 residues. The V gene end was trimmed by 6 bases and the J gene end by 7 bases; junction bases not matched to a gene: 10. CDR3 bases: TGTGCCAGCAGAGCGGGACTAGCGGGAGGAATGCGGGAGCAGTACTTC. Translation: CASRAGLAGGMREQYF.

There are many counts of this clonotype. The chain carries TRBV5-1 and TRBJ1-6, with 7 bases lining up with TRBD1. The ends lost 0 bases at V and 9 bases at J; junction bases unmatched: 6. Germline V gene sequence: CDR1 SGHRS, CDR2 YFSETQ. This CDR3 contains 15 residues. The CDR3 spells CASSLAQGIFSPLHF. CDR3 nucleotides: TGCGCCAGCAGCTTGGCACAGGGGATTTTTTCACCCCTCCACTTT.

The J gene is TRBJ2-3, the V gene TRBV18; TRBD2 aligns across 13 bases. CDR1 is KGHSH, CDR2 LQKENI, per germline. The CDR3 extends over 20 amino acids. J lost 1 base, V lost 1 base, and 11 bases had no gene match. CDR3 amino acids: CASSPRLAGGGARGTDTQYF. CDR3 bases: TGTGCCAGCTCACCACGACTAGCGGGAGGAGGGGCACGGGGCACAGATACGCAGTATTTT.

This clonotype has just a few counts. It may be a read error: a sequence one base away is much more abundant. This chain connects TRBV18 to TRBJ2-7; D ambiguous. The CDR3 is made up of 12 amino acids. From germline, CDR1 is KGHSH and CDR2 LQKENI. V lost 6 bases and J lost 6, with 12 bases in between. The CDR3 sequence is CASSPVSSEQYF. Here the CDR3 DNA reads TGTGCCAGCTCGCCAGTAAGCAGCGAGCAGTACTTC.

This clonotype occurred many times. CDR3 protein: CSAAPRTGNTEAFF. DNA for the CDR3: TGCAGTGCCGCCCCCCGGACAGGGAACACTGAAGCTTTCTTT. The chain has TRBV20-1 and TRBJ1-1, with 7 nucleotides matching TRBD1. The germline CDR1 and CDR2 sequences are DFQATT and SNEGSKA (reference sequence). This CDR3 comprises 14 residues. V shed 6 bases, J shed 1 base, and the junction held 8 bases outside the gene matches.

This clonotype was observed at least ten times. The chain recombines TRBV24-1 with TRBJ2-3, with D perhaps TRBD1 or TRBD2 (5 bases each). The CDR3 has 15 amino acids. The V and J ends lost 1 base and 4 bases respectively, with 11 bases between them. CDR1 KGHDR and CDR2 SFDVKD come from the germline V gene. CDR3 sequence reads: CATSDLLRDPDTQYF. The DNA of the CDR3 is TGTGCCACCAGTGATTTACTCAGGGACCCAGATACGCAGTATTTT.

This clonotype occurred many times. The chain joins TRBV12-3 or TRBV12-4 to TRBJ2-7; 7 bases line up with TRBD1. The CDR3 extends over 13 amino acids. The junction had 4 bases not matched to a gene; V was cut back by 5 bases and J by 3 bases. CDR3: CASSRDSYYEQYF. The CDR3 DNA is TGTGCCAGCAGTAGGGACAGCTACTACGAGCAGTACTTC.

This clonotype was picked up many times. The rearrangement links TRBV3-1 to TRBJ2-2; 10 nucleotides align to TRBD1. Germline trimming cut 2 bases from V and 5 bases from J; bases unmatched to any gene: 5. Germline CDR1 LGHDT, CDR2 YNNKEL (reference sequence). This CDR3 comprises 16 residues. The CDR3 DNA sequence: TGTGCCAGCAGCCAACTTTTGGGACAGGGGACCGGGGAGCTGTTTTTT. Residues: CASSQLLGQGTGELFF.

This clonotype was detected a few times. The chain links TRBV7-3 to TRBJ2-6, with D maybe TRBD1 (7 bases). The V end lost 6 bases, the J end lost 3 bases, and 12 bases lay between the germline ends. The CDR3 length is 15 residues. Germline CDR1 SGHTA, CDR2 FQGTGA. CDR3 in DNA: TGTGCCAGCAGACCTCAGGGGGGTGGGGCCAACGTCCTGACTTTC. Translating it yields CASRPQGGGANVLTF.

This clonotype was counted ten times or more. J is TRBJ1-1 and V is TRBV5-8; no reliable D call. The CDR3 extends over 14 amino acids. Trimming pared 0 bases from V and 5 bases from J, leaving 11 bases between. Germline lookup yields CDR1 SGHTS and CDR2 YDEGEE. The CDR3 sequence: CASSLDSGVTEAFF. The DNA for the CDR3 is TGTGCCAGCAGCTTGGATAGCGGGGTAACTGAAGCTTTCTTT. Looking up the rest from reference TRBV5-8 and TRBJ1-1 gives the full variable domain: EAGVTQSPTHLIKTRGQQATLRCSPISGHTSVYWYQQALGLGLQFLLWYDEGEERNRGNFPPRFSGRQFPNYSSELNVNALELEDSALYLCASSLDSGVTEAFFGQGTRLTVV.

A remark on this clonotype: The germline gene is not matched at one end of the junction; a read error may be the cause. The chain is built from TRBV29-1 and TRBJ2-2, with a weak D call TRBD1 (6 bases). Germline V lookup: CDR1 SQVTM, CDR2 ANQGSEA. CDR3 length: 14 residues. CDR3 nucleotides: TGTAGCGTCGGGCACAGGGCGAGGACCGGGGAGCTGTTTTTT. Translating gives CSVGHRARTGELFF.